The sample holds many counts of the clone carrying this TCR beta chain. The antigen remains unidentified. In germline, CDR1 is SGHAT, CDR2 FQNNGV. V gave up 5 bases and J gave up 1 base, with 8 bases separating them. The CDR3 extends over 13 amino acids. The sample comes from a study of response to subunit inactivated influenza vaccine. The study, taken as a whole, reports: Each seasonal influenza vaccination recruits few new T cells, the authors suggested.

TCRdb called the RT-PCR reads again in MiXCR, with one record for every CDR3 protein. Of roughly 630,000 distinct CDR3 sequences in the sample, 12% to 15% are singletons; the top ten hold 7.5% to 8%. V usage is TRBV11-2 and J usage is TRBJ2-5, with D possibly being TRBD2 (5 bases). The sequence derives from a man aged 45 to 65 who received an inactivated influenza vaccine. Sequencing used PBMCs from blood, obtained around two weeks before vaccination. The chain's CDR3 is CASSRGPQETQYF. The CDR3 nucleotides are TGTGCCAGCAGCAGAGGGCCCCAAGAGACCCAGTACTTC.